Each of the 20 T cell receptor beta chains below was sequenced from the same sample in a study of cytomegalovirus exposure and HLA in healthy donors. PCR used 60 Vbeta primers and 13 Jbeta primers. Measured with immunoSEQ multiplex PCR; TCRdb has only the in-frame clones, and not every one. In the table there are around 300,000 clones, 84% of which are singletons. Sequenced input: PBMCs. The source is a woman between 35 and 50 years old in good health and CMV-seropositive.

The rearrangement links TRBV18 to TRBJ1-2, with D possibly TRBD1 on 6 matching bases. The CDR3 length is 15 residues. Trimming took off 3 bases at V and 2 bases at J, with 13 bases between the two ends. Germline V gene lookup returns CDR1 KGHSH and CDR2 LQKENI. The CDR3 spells CASSPRQAANYGYTF. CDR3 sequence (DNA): TGTGCCAGCTCACCGAGACAGGCTGCGAACTATGGCTACACCTTC.

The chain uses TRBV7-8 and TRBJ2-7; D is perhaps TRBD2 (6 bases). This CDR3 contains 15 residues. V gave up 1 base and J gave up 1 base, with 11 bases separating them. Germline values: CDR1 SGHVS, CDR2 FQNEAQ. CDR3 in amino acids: CASSLGLRGSYEQYF. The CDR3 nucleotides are TGTGCCAGCAGCTTAGGGTTGCGGGGTTCCTACGAGCAGTACTTC. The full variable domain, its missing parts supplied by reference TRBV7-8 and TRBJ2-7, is GAGVSQSPRYKVAKRGQDVALRCDPISGHVSLFWYQQALGQGPEFLTYFQNEAQLDKSGLPSDRFFAERPEGSVSTLKIQRTQQEDSAVYLCASSLGLRGSYEQYFGPGTRLTVT.

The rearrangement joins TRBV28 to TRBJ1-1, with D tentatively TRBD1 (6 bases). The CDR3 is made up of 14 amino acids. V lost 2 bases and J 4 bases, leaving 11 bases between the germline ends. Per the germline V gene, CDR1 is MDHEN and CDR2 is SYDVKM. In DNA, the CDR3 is TGTGCCAGCAGTTTACCCTTCAGGGGCACTGAAGCTTTCTTT. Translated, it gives CASSLPFRGTEAFF.

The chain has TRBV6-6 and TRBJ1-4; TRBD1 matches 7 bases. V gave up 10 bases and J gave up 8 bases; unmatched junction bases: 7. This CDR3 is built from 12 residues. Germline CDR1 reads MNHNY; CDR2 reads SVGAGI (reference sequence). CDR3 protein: CAIRDRGEKLFF. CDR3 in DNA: TGTGCCATAAGGGACAGAGGGGAAAAACTGTTTTTT.

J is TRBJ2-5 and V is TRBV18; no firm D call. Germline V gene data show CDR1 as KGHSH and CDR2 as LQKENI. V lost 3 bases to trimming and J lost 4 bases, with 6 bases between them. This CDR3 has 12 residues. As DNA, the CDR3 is TGTGCCAGCTCACCGCAGGCAGAGACCCAGTACTTC. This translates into CASSPQAETQYF.

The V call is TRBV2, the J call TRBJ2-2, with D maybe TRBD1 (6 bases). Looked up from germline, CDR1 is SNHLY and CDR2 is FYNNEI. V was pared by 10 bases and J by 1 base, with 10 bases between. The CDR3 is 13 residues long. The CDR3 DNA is TGTGCCACCCGAGGGGGGAACACCGGGGAGCTGTTTTTT. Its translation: CATRGGNTGELFF.

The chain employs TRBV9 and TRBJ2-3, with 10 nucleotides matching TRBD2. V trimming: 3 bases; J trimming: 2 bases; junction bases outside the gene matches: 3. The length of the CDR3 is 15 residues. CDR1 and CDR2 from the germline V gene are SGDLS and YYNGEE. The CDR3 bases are TGTGCCAGCAGCGCCGGGACTAGCGTCACAGATACGCAGTATTTT. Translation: CASSAGTSVTDTQYF.

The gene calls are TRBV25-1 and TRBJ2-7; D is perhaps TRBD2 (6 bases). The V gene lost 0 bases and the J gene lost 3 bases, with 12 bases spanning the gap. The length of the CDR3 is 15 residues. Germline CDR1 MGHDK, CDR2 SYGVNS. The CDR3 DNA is TGTGCCAGCAGTGAATATAGCGGACGAGACTACGAGCAGTACTTC. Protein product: CASSEYSGRDYEQYF.

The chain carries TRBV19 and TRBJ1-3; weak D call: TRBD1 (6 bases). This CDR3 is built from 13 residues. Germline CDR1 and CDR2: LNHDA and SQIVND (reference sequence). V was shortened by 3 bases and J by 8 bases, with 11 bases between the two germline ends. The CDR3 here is CASSIQGSDTIYF. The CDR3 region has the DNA TGTGCCAGTAGTATCCAGGGGTCGGACACCATATATTTT.

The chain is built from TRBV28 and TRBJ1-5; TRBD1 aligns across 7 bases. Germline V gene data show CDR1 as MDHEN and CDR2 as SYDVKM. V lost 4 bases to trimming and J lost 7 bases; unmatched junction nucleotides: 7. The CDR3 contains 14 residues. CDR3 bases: TGTGCCAGCAGTTGGACAGGAGTGGAACAGCCCCAGCATTTT. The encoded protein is CASSWTGVEQPQHF.

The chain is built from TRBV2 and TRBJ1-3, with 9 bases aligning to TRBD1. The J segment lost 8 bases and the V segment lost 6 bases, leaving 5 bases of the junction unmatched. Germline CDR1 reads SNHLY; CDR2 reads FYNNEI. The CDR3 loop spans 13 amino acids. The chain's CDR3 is CASSRDREDTIYF. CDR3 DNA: TGTGCCAGCAGCCGGGACAGGGAAGACACCATATATTTT.

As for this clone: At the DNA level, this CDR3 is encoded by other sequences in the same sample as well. The CDR3: CASSLVGENTEAFF. The DNA for the CDR3 is TGTGCCAGCAGCTTAGTCGGGGAGAACACTGAAGCTTTCTTT. The chain carries TRBV7-6 and TRBJ1-1, with D unresolved. This CDR3 comprises 14 residues. The ends were cut back, 1 base at V and 1 base at J, with 7 bases in the middle. The germline V gene encodes CDR1 SGHVS and CDR2 FNYEAQ.

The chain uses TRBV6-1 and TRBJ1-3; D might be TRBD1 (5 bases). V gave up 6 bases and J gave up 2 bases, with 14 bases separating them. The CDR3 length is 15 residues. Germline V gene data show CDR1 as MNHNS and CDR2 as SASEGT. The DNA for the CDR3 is TGTGCCAGCAGGGCCGGGGGAGGGACTGGAAACACCATATATTTT. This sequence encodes CASRAGGGTGNTIYF.

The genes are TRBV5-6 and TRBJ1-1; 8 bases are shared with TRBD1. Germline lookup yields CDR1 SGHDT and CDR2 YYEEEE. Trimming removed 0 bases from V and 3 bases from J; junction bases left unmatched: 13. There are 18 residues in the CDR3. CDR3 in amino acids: CASSLDVSTGDLDTEAFF. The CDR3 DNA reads TGTGCCAGCAGCTTGGATGTCTCGACAGGGGATTTGGACACTGAAGCTTTCTTT.

CDR3 loop: CASSYQTGGGSPLHF. The DNA for the CDR3 is TGTGCCAGCAGTTACCAGACAGGGGGCGGGTCACCCCTCCACTTT. J is TRBJ1-6 and V is TRBV6-5, with 10 bases fitting TRBD1. Trimming cost V 2 bases and J 10 bases; bases outside gene matches: 5. The germline CDR1 and CDR2 sequences are MNHEY and SVGAGI. The CDR3 is 15 amino acids.

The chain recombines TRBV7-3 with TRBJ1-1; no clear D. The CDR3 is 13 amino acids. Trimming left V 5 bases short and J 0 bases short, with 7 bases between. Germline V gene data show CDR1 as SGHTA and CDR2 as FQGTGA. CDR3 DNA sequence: TGTGCCAGCAGCCCACCGGTGAACACTGAAGCTTTCTTT. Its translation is CASSPPVNTEAFF. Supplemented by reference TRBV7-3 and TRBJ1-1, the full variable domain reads GAGVSQTPSNKVTEKGKYVELRCDPISGHTALYWYRQSLGQGPEFLIYFQGTGAADDSGLPNDRFFAVRPEGSVSTLKIQRTERGDSAVYLCASSPPVNTEAFFGQGTRLTVV.

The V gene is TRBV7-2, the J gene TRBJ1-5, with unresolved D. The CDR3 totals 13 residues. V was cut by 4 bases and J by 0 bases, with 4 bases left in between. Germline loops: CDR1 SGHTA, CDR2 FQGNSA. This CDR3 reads CASSSVSNQPQHF. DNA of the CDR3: TGTGCCAGCAGCTCAGTTAGCAATCAGCCCCAGCATTTT.

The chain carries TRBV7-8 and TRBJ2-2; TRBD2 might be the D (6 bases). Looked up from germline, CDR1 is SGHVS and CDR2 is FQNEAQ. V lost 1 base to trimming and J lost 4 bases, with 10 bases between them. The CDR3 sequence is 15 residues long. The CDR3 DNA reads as TGTGCCAGCAGCTTAGGGAGAGCGGGCACCGGGGAGCTGTTTTTT. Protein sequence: CASSLGRAGTGELFF. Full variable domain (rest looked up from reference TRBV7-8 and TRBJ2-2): GAGVSQSPRYKVAKRGQDVALRCDPISGHVSLFWYQQALGQGPEFLTYFQNEAQLDKSGLPSDRFFAERPEGSVSTLKIQRTQQEDSAVYLCASSLGRAGTGELFFGEGSRLTVL.

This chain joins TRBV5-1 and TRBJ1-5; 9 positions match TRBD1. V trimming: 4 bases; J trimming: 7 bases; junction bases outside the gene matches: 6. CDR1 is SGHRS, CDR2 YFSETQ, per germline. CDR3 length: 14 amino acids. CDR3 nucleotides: TGCGCCAGCAGCCCGGGACAGGGAAAACAGCCCCAGCATTTT. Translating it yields CASSPGQGKQPQHF.

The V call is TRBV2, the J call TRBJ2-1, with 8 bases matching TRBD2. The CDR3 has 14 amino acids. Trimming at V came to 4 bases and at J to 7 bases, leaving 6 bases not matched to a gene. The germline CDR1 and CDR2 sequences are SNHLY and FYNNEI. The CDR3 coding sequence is TGTGCCAGCAGTGCCCAGCGGGAGAGGAATGAGCAGTTCTTC. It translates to CASSAQRERNEQFF.